The 21 T cell receptor beta chains reported below all come from one sample, sequenced in a study of blood T cells in healthy people across ages. A second 7 to 11 cycle PCR used barcoded and J-beta primers. A single record per CDR3 protein comes from TCRdb applying MiXCR to the 5' RACE reads. The sample carries roughly 1,300,000 distinct CDR3 sequences, 45% to 70% recorded once. Sequenced sample: blood. The receptors originated from a man younger than 35 in good health.

This chain links TRBV30 with TRBJ2-7; no clear D. This CDR3 comprises 12 residues. V gave up 3 bases and J gave up 6 bases, with 12 bases separating them. The V gene's germline CDR1 is GTSNPN and CDR2 SVGIG (reference sequence). CDR3 amino acids: CAWRVPTGEQYF. Here the CDR3 DNA reads TGTGCCTGGAGGGTACCGACGGGCGAGCAGTACTTC. The variable domain in full, with the rest retrieved from reference TRBV30 and TRBJ2-7, is SQTIHQWPATLVQPVGSPLSLECTVEGTSNPNLYWYRQAAGRGLQLLFYSVGIGQISSEVPQNLSASRPQDRQFILSSKKLLLSDSGFYLCAWRVPTGEQYFGPGTRLTVT.

The chain has TRBV9 and TRBJ2-1; TRBD2 matches 9 bases. Trimming took 6 bases from V and 14 from J; bases not matched to a gene: 12. The CDR3 length is 13 residues. CDR1 SGDLS and CDR2 YYNGEE come from the germline V gene. Here the CDR3 reads CASIGLAPLVEFF. The DNA of the CDR3 is TGTGCCAGCATCGGACTAGCGCCCCTCGTGGAGTTCTTC.

This chain connects TRBV4-1 to TRBJ2-1; 8 bases fit TRBD1. Germline V gene data show CDR1 as MGHRA and CDR2 as YSYEKL. Trimming took 4 bases from V and 2 from J; bases not matched to a gene: 7. This CDR3 comprises 16 residues. The CDR3 DNA is TGCGCCAGCAGCCCGCAGGGGGCCGTCGCCTACAATGAGCAGTTCTTC. Protein product: CASSPQGAVAYNEQFF.

The rearrangement joins TRBV7-9 to TRBJ2-7; D unclear. Germline V gene sequence: CDR1 SEHNR, CDR2 FQNEAQ (reference sequence). V lost 1 base and J lost 0, with 13 bases in between. The CDR3 consists of 16 residues. The CDR3 nucleotides are TGTGCCAGCAGCTTAGTAAGTTCGAGAAACTCCTACGAGCAGTACTTC. Amino acids: CASSLVSSRNSYEQYF.

The chain links TRBV7-9 to TRBJ2-5; the D call may be TRBD1 or TRBD2 (5 bases each). Germline CDR1 is SEHNR and CDR2 is FQNEAQ (reference sequence). Trimming stripped 6 bases from V and 11 bases from J, with 19 bases between. The CDR3 loop spans 13 amino acids. In nucleotides, the CDR3 is TGTGCCAGCAGGTCGGGGCCGGGCGATGAGCAGTACTTC. Translated, it gives CASRSGPGDEQYF.

The chain has TRBV4-1 and TRBJ2-1; D is unclear. CDR1 and CDR2 (germline): MGHRA, YSYEKL. The V gene lost 5 bases and the J gene lost 2 bases, with 22 bases spanning the gap. CDR3 length: 18 amino acids. The CDR3 DNA reads as TGCGCCAGCAGCGCCCGCTATCCTGGCGGAAACCCCTACAATGAGCAGTTCTTC. This gives the protein CASSARYPGGNPYNEQFF.

The CDR3 sequence is CASSPPDATNYGYTF. As DNA, the CDR3 is TGTGCCAGCAGCCCGCCGGATGCAACGAACTATGGCTACACCTTC. The chain carries TRBV7-9 and TRBJ1-2, with no clear D. Per germline, CDR1 SEHNR and CDR2 FQNEAQ (reference sequence). V lost 5 bases to trimming and J lost 2 bases, with 15 bases between them. The CDR3 totals 15 residues.

This rearrangement joins TRBV20-1 to TRBJ1-2; D unresolved. CDR3 length: 17 amino acids. Germline values: CDR1 DFQATT, CDR2 SNEGSKA (reference sequence). Trimming took off 2 bases at V and 3 bases at J, with 22 bases between the two ends. DNA of the CDR3: TGCAGTGCTAGACCTATACCCAACAGATTGAGCCACTATGGCTACACCTTC. Encoded protein: CSARPIPNRLSHYGYTF.

V and J are TRBV3-1 and TRBJ2-5; TRBD1 aligns across 7 bases. CDR1 LGHDT and CDR2 YNNKEL come from the germline V gene (reference sequence). This CDR3 spans 15 amino acids. J lost 1 base, V lost 0 bases, and 2 bases had no gene match. The CDR3 nucleotides are TGTGCCAGCAGCCAAGAACAGGGGATCCAAGAGACCCAGTACTTC. This sequence encodes CASSQEQGIQETQYF.

This chain's CDR3 is CASSPGPLWETQYF. CDR3 nucleotides: TGCGCCAGCAGCCCTGGACCGTTGTGGGAGACCCAGTACTTC. J is TRBJ2-7 and V is TRBV5-1; D is unclear. The tail of the sequence fits TRBJ2-5 better, so the J call may be wrong. The CDR3 is 14 amino acids. Germline CDR1 reads SGHRS; CDR2 reads YFSETQ.

V usage is TRBV10-3 and J usage is TRBJ2-7, with D perhaps TRBD1 (6 bases). Between the trimmed V and J ends, which lost 10 bases and 5 bases, there was a span of 21 bases. Germline lookup yields CDR1 ENHRY and CDR2 SYGVKD. CDR3 length: 14 amino acids. As DNA, the CDR3 is TGTGCCACCAGCGGCGGCAGGGGTTTAGACGAGCAGTACTTC. This sequence encodes CATSGGRGLDEQYF.

The DNA for the CDR3 is TGTGCCAGCAGTCTCACCACAGGGACACGTGGTGCACCCCTCCACTTT. Protein: CASSLTTGTRGAPLHF. The rearrangement joins TRBV27 to TRBJ1-6; tentative D call: TRBD1 (6 bases). This CDR3 region has 16 residues. Germline CDR1 is MNHEY and CDR2 is SMNVEV (reference sequence). The V gene lost 5 bases and the J gene lost 11 bases, with 22 bases spanning the gap.

This clonotype came up a few times. The rearrangement links TRBV20-1 to TRBJ2-1; 7 bases are shared with TRBD2. This CDR3 has 14 residues. The V gene's germline CDR1 is DFQATT and CDR2 SNEGSKA (reference sequence). Losses at the gene ends were 3 bases for V and 6 bases for J; bases not matched to a gene: 8. The CDR3: CSASIPSGTNEQFF. For the CDR3, the DNA is TGCAGTGCTAGTATCCCTAGCGGTACCAATGAGCAGTTCTTC.

This clonotype was observed a handful of times. The rearrangement joins TRBV4-3 to TRBJ2-1, with 9 bases matching TRBD2. Looked up from germline, CDR1 is LGHNA and CDR2 is YSLEER. The CDR3 sequence is 16 residues long. V lost 6 bases to trimming and J lost 4 bases; unmatched junction nucleotides: 10. The DNA for the CDR3 is TGCGCCAGCAGACCTGGCGGGGGGGCCCCGTACAATGAGCAGTTCTTC. Residues: CASRPGGGAPYNEQFF.

V gene TRBV6-2 or TRBV6-3 combines with J gene TRBJ2-5; D possibly corresponds to TRBD2 (6 bases). V lost 2 bases and J lost 4, with 11 bases in between. Looked up from germline, CDR1 is MNHEY and CDR2 is SVGEGT. The CDR3 loop spans 14 amino acids. The CDR3 sequence: CASSYAGTRETQYF. The CDR3 DNA sequence: TGTGCCAGCAGTTACGCGGGGACCAGAGAGACCCAGTACTTC.

The gene calls are TRBV4-1 and TRBJ2-5, with 11 bases aligning to TRBD2. Germline loops: CDR1 MGHRA, CDR2 YSYEKL. V dropped 1 base and J dropped 5; count of bases not matched to a gene: 9. The CDR3 loop spans 17 amino acids. In DNA form, the CDR3 reads TGCGCCAGCAGCCAAGGGCCCACTAGCGGGAGTTTGGAGACCCAGTACTTC. This sequence encodes CASSQGPTSGSLETQYF.

This clonotype occurred once. The genes are TRBV6-2 or TRBV6-3 and TRBJ2-5, with 8 bases fitting TRBD2. V was clipped by 2 bases and J by 1 base; unmatched bases: 9. The length of the CDR3 is 17 residues. CDR1 and CDR2 from the germline V gene are MNHEY and SVGEGT. The CDR3 DNA is TGTGCCAGCAGTTACGGTATAAACCGGGGGGGCCAAGAGACCCAGTACTTC. This gives the protein CASSYGINRGGQETQYF.

To note about this clonotype: One junction end does not reproduce the germline sequence, and a read error may be involved. This chain uses TRBV7-9 with TRBJ2-3, with D possibly called TRBD1 or TRBD2 (5 bases each). Germline V gene sequence: CDR1 SEHNR, CDR2 FQNEAQ (reference sequence). The CDR3 consists of 15 residues. CDR3 region: CASSNRDPNTDTQYF. The DNA for the CDR3 is TGTGCCAGCAGCAACCGGGACCCAAACACAGATACACAGTATTTT.

The rearrangement uses TRBV12-3 or TRBV12-4 and TRBJ2-7, with D possibly matching TRBD1 (5 bases). Deletions cut 6 bases from V and 6 bases from J, with 15 bases between. This CDR3 spans 13 amino acids. CDR3 amino acids: CASRFRVTSEQYF. In nucleotides, the CDR3 is TGTGCCAGCAGGTTCAGGGTAACAAGCGAGCAGTACTTC.

The chain uses TRBV6-5 and TRBJ1-1, with a possible D match to TRBD1 (5 bases). Trimming took off 0 bases at V and 6 bases at J, with 11 bases between the two ends. The CDR3 is made up of 14 amino acids. Germline V gene lookup returns CDR1 MNHEY and CDR2 SVGAGI. The CDR3 sequence: CASSYSGGVPEAFF. In DNA, the CDR3 is TGTGCCAGCAGTTACTCTGGGGGGGTGCCTGAAGCTTTCTTT.

The V and J genes are TRBV29-1 and TRBJ1-1; a possible D gene is TRBD1 (5 bases). CDR1 and CDR2 from the germline V gene are SQVTM and ANQGSEA. The CDR3 has 11 amino acids. V gave up 4 bases and J gave up 6 bases, with 9 bases separating them. The CDR3 DNA reads TGCAGCGTTGGAACCAGGGCTGAAGCTTTCTTT. It encodes CSVGTRAEAFF.